What follows are 27 T cell receptor beta chains derived from one specimen sequenced in a study of T-cell memory formation after mild COVID-19. TCRdb re-analysed the 5' RACE reads in MiXCR, keeping a single row per CDR3 protein. This sample has 300,000 to 400,000 distinct CDR3 sequences, with approximately 13% found just once. The sequenced sample was PBMCs or a T cell subset sorted from them (not recorded which). These receptors were obtained from a young man who had mild COVID-19 (a few samples of this study predate the infection). Cell type and time point are not known.

The sample holds a few counts of this clonotype. This rearrangement joins TRBV29-1 to TRBJ1-1; D is unresolved. Deletions cut 2 bases from V and 4 bases from J, with 11 bases between. The CDR3 consists of 13 residues. CDR1 is SQVTM and CDR2 is ANQGSEA in the germline V gene. CDR3 protein: CSVELGFGTEAFF. As DNA, the CDR3 is TGCAGCGTTGAATTGGGATTTGGCACTGAAGCTTTCTTT.

The CDR3 nucleotides are TGTGCCAGTAACATCCTGGGGGCGGGCTACAATGAGCAGTTCTTC. Translation gives CASNILGAGYNEQFF. The V call is TRBV19, the J call TRBJ2-1, with D maybe TRBD1 (6 bases). The CDR3 has 15 amino acids. Between the trimmed V and J ends, which lost 7 bases and 3 bases, there was a span of 16 bases. The germline V gene has CDR1 LNHDA and CDR2 SQIVND (reference sequence).

This clonotype occurred many times. The V call is TRBV28, the J call TRBJ1-1, with D perhaps matching TRBD1 (6 bases). V dropped 3 bases and J dropped 3 bases, with 14 bases sitting between them. The length of the CDR3 is 15 residues. The germline V gene encodes CDR1 MDHEN and CDR2 SYDVKM. CDR3 DNA sequence: TGTGCCAGCAGTTTCGGGGGGCTCCCCTACACTGAAGCTTTCTTT. This gives the protein CASSFGGLPYTEAFF.

The rearrangement uses TRBV10-3 and TRBJ2-3; D is perhaps TRBD1 or TRBD2 (6 bases each). This CDR3 spans 14 amino acids. Germline CDR1 ENHRY, CDR2 SYGVKD. Between the trimmed V and J ends, which lost 8 bases and 5 bases, there was a span of 17 bases. The CDR3 is CAIGGTTQGDTQYF. The CDR3 coding sequence is TGTGCCATCGGCGGGACCACACAGGGAGATACGCAGTATTTT.

The chain carries TRBV7-2 and TRBJ2-7; tentatively, D is TRBD2 (6 bases). Germline CDR1 reads SGHTA; CDR2 reads FQGNSA. This CDR3 contains 14 residues. V was cut by 6 bases and J by 5 bases, with 17 bases left in between. CDR3 loop: CASSLWRGGNEQYF. The CDR3, as DNA: TGTGCCAGCAGTCTATGGCGGGGCGGAAACGAGCAGTACTTC.

The rearrangement uses TRBV2 and TRBJ2-2; D is unclear. The CDR3 length is 13 residues. CDR1 and CDR2 (germline): SNHLY, FYNNEI. The V end was cut by 5 bases, the J end by 4 bases, with 8 bases between. The DNA of the CDR3 is TGTGCCAGCAGTCCAGATGGCACCGGGGAGCTGTTTTTT. This sequence encodes CASSPDGTGELFF.

This clonotype was seen ten or more times. CDR3 DNA: TGTGCCAGCACCCTCAGCCCCCAGAGCGGGGAGCTGTTTTTT. Protein sequence: CASTLSPQSGELFF. V is TRBV7-2 and J is TRBJ2-2; no definite D call. The CDR3 contains 14 residues. From germline, CDR1 is SGHTA and CDR2 FQGNSA. Trimming removed 7 bases at V and 7 bases at J, with 16 bases between. The whole variable domain, remainder taken from reference TRBV7-2 and TRBJ2-2, is GAGVSQSPSNKVTEKGKDVELRCDPISGHTALYWYRQSLGQGLEFLIYFQGNSAPDKSGLPSDRFSAERTGGSVSTLTIQRTQQEDSAVYLCASTLSPQSGELFFGEGSRLTVL.

As to this clonotype: A much bigger clone sits one base away, suggesting this may be a read error. The gene calls are TRBV7-2 and TRBJ2-3; maybe TRBD2 (6 bases). The V and J ends lost 6 bases and 3 bases respectively, with 13 bases between them. This CDR3 has 14 amino acids. Germline lookup yields CDR1 SGHTA and CDR2 FQGNSA. This CDR3 reads CASRLLAGTDTQYF. The DNA of the CDR3 is TGTGCCAGCAGATTACTAGCCGGAACAGATACGCAGTATTTT.

The CDR3 region has the DNA TGCAGCGTTCGAACAACGCCTCTTAATGAGCAGTTCTTC. Translation: CSVRTTPLNEQFF. The chain uses TRBV29-1 and TRBJ2-1, with D unresolved. Trimming pared 5 bases from V and 7 bases from J, leaving 15 bases between. Germline V gene data show CDR1 as SQVTM and CDR2 as ANQGSEA. The CDR3 covers 13 residues.

The chain recombines TRBV2 with TRBJ2-7; 11 positions agree with TRBD1. After removal of 7 bases from V and 5 bases from J, the junction contained 7 bases not matched to a gene. CDR3 size: 14 residues. Per germline, CDR1 SNHLY and CDR2 FYNNEI. The CDR3 region has the DNA TGTGCCAGCAATTACTGGACAGGGGGCGACGAGCAGTACTTC. Translated, it gives CASNYWTGGDEQYF.

This chain joins TRBV4-3 and TRBJ1-2; D ambiguous. The CDR3 is 14 amino acids. The germline CDR1 and CDR2 sequences are LGHNA and YSLEER. V gave up 2 bases and J gave up 2 bases, with 9 bases separating them. The chain's CDR3 is CASSQLVKNYGYTF. CDR3 DNA: TGCGCCAGCAGCCAATTGGTGAAAAACTATGGCTACACCTTC.

This clonotype occurred many times. V gene TRBV7-2 combines with J gene TRBJ2-1; 9 bases fit TRBD2. Germline CDR1 and CDR2: SGHTA and FQGNSA. The CDR3 has 15 amino acids. The ends lost 8 bases at V and 0 bases at J; junction bases unmatched: 5. The CDR3 coding sequence is TGTGCCAGCGAGGGCGGGAGGGACTCCTACAATGAGCAGTTCTTC. It is translated as CASEGGRDSYNEQFF. The full variable domain, completed using reference TRBV7-2 and TRBJ2-1, is GAGVSQSPSNKVTEKGKDVELRCDPISGHTALYWYRQSLGQGLEFLIYFQGNSAPDKSGLPSDRFSAERTGGSVSTLTIQRTQQEDSAVYLCASEGGRDSYNEQFFGPGTRLTVL.

This clonotype was counted many times. V gene TRBV4-3 combines with J gene TRBJ2-1; D gene ambiguous. Trimming shortened V by 1 base and J by 5 bases, and 9 bases separated the two germline ends. CDR3 length: 14 residues. CDR1 is LGHNA and CDR2 is YSLEER in the germline V gene. Here the CDR3 DNA reads TGCGCCAGCAGCCAAGTTCATAGCAACAATGAGCAGTTCTTC. Encoded protein: CASSQVHSNNEQFF.

In its sample, this clonotype was seen a few times. The chain combines TRBV28 with TRBJ1-6; D unclear. Germline V CDR1 and CDR2: MDHEN, SYDVKM. This CDR3 has 14 residues. V was clipped by 3 bases and J by 4 bases, with 7 bases between them. The DNA for the CDR3 is TGTGCCAGCAGTTTGGGAAGTTATAATTCACCCCTCCACTTT. Its translation: CASSLGSYNSPLHF.

The chain uses TRBV11-1 and TRBJ2-7, with 7 positions matching TRBD1. This CDR3 spans 14 amino acids. V was pared by 5 bases and J by 7 bases, with 11 bases of the junction left unmatched. Germline-derived CDR1 and CDR2 are SGHAT and FQDESV (reference sequence). CDR3 nucleotides: TGTGCCAGCAGCCCCAACAGGGGTCAGGGAGAGCAGTACTTC. It codes for CASSPNRGQGEQYF. Full variable domain (missing parts from reference TRBV11-1 and TRBJ2-7): EAEVAQSPRYKITEKSQAVAFWCDPISGHATLYWYRQILGQGPELLVQFQDESVVDDSQLPKDRFSAERLKGVDSTLKIQPAELGDSAMYLCASSPNRGQGEQYFGPGTRLTVT.

J is TRBJ2-3 and V is TRBV7-9, with TRBD2 matching 11 bases. The CDR3 covers 16 residues. Germline trimming cut 1 base from V and 6 bases from J; bases unmatched to any gene: 6. Per germline, CDR1 SEHNR and CDR2 FQNEAQ (reference sequence). For the CDR3, the DNA is TGTGCCAGCAGCTTAGGACTAGCGGGGCCATGGGATACGCAGTATTTT. It specifies CASSLGLAGPWDTQYF.

In this sample, this clonotype turned up many times. The chain carries TRBV19 and TRBJ1-6; a weak D match, TRBD1 (5 bases). This CDR3 comprises 15 residues. CDR1 is LNHDA and CDR2 is SQIVND in the germline V gene (reference sequence). The V gene lost 6 bases and the J gene lost 10 bases, with 19 bases spanning the gap. Here the CDR3 DNA reads TGTGCCAGTAGCCCGGGGCGTCTAGCGGGGTCACCCCTCCACTTT. Its protein is CASSPGRLAGSPLHF.

V gene TRBV19 combines with J gene TRBJ1-1; D uncertain. Germline V gene data show CDR1 as LNHDA and CDR2 as SQIVND (reference sequence). The CDR3 contains 12 residues. The V end lost 6 bases, the J end lost 0 bases, and 5 bases lay between the germline ends. The CDR3 reads CASRGLNTEAFF. DNA for the CDR3: TGTGCCAGTAGAGGATTGAACACTGAAGCTTTCTTT.

The V call is TRBV29-1, the J call TRBJ2-5, with D hard to call. Germline CDR1 and CDR2: SQVTM and ANQGSEA. The germline V and J ends were trimmed by 0 bases and 5 bases, with 10 bases remaining between them. This CDR3 is 13 amino acids long. This CDR3 reads CSVEEHREETQYF. CDR3 coding DNA: TGCAGCGTTGAAGAACATAGAGAGGAGACCCAGTACTTC.

This clonotype was observed at least ten times. The chain employs TRBV18 and TRBJ2-5; D gene unclear. In germline, CDR1 is KGHSH, CDR2 LQKENI. The length of the CDR3 is 11 residues. Trimming stripped 5 bases from V and 3 bases from J, with 4 bases between. The CDR3 coding sequence is TGTGCCAGCTCATCTAAAGAGACCCAGTACTTC. Amino acids: CASSSKETQYF. The whole variable domain, remainder taken from reference TRBV18 and TRBJ2-5, is NAGVMQNPRHLVRRRGQEARLRCSPMKGHSHVYWYRQLPEEGLKFMVYLQKENIIDESGMPKERFSAEFPKEGPSILRIQQVVRGDSAAYFCASSSKETQYFGPGTRLLVL.

The table lists this clonotype with a count of one. The chain recombines TRBV25-1 with TRBJ2-2; unclear D gene. V was shortened by 4 bases and J by 0 bases, with 12 bases between the two germline ends. There are 16 residues in the CDR3. Per the germline V gene, CDR1 is MGHDK and CDR2 is SYGVNS. CDR3 DNA: TGTGCCAGCAGTGGTCCGAGGATGTCGAACACCGGGGAGCTGTTTTTT. Amino acid sequence: CASSGPRMSNTGELFF.

This clonotype came up a few times. This chain uses TRBV6-2 or TRBV6-3 with TRBJ1-1; TRBD1 matches 10 bases. The germline gives CDR1 MNHEY, CDR2 SVGEGT. The CDR3 has 13 amino acids. With V trimmed by 8 bases and J by 8 bases, 8 bases remained unmatched. The CDR3 protein is CASCSGQGSEAFF. Written as DNA, the CDR3 is TGTGCCAGCTGTTCGGGACAGGGGTCGGAAGCTTTCTTT.

The V gene is TRBV11-2, the J gene TRBJ1-3; D might be TRBD1 (6 bases). Trimming took 4 bases from V and 4 from J, leaving 17 bases between them. This CDR3 region has 16 residues. Germline V gene data show CDR1 as SGHAT and CDR2 as FQNNGV. The CDR3 DNA is TGTGCCAGCAGCTACGGCGGTGCCGGGACAGGAAACACCATATATTTT. This codes for CASSYGGAGTGNTIYF.

Regarding this clonotype: The junction and the germline gene differ at one end; a read error may be behind it. The chain links TRBV25-1 to TRBJ2-5; 9 bases match TRBD1. Germline-derived CDR1 and CDR2 are MGHDK and SYGVNS. This CDR3 has 15 amino acids. CDR3 region: CASSEGQGPQETHYF. The CDR3 DNA is TGTGCCAGCAGTGAGGGACAGGGACCCCAAGAGACCCATTACTTC.

V is TRBV23-1 and J is TRBJ2-1; D call uncertain. TRBV23-1 is treated as an ORF (open reading frame) with a function not yet certain. Trimming removed 6 bases from V and 7 bases from J, with 1 base in between. CDR3 length: 9 amino acids. The chain's CDR3 is CASRNEQFF. The CDR3 coding sequence is TGCGCCAGCAGGAATGAGCAGTTCTTC.

With respect to this clonotype: Its ends do not fully match the called genes, so a read error is possible. The CDR3 DNA reads as TGTGCCAGCAGTTACTCGAACGTCAGGGCCATGTCCTTC. Translating it yields CASSYSNVRAMSF. The chain joins TRBV6-5 to TRBJ1-2; D is perhaps TRBD1 (5 bases). Germline CDR1 MNHEY, CDR2 SVGAGI. The CDR3 totals 13 residues.

This rearrangement joins TRBV20-1 to TRBJ1-6; a weak D match, TRBD1 (5 bases). The ends were cut back, 3 bases at V and 7 bases at J, with 16 bases in the middle. The CDR3 spans 15 residues. CDR1 is DFQATT and CDR2 is SNEGSKA in the germline V gene (reference sequence). CDR3 DNA sequence: TGCAGTGCTAGGGAAGAAGCAGGGTTGAATTCACCCCTCCACTTT. Its protein product is CSAREEAGLNSPLHF.